Detailed here is one TCR beta chain. Its target is unknown. V dropped 6 bases and J dropped 5 bases, with 14 bases sitting between them. Germline CDR1 and CDR2: SGHTA and FQGNSA. The CDR3 runs to 14 residues. This sample was included in a study of T cells in Graves' hyperthyroidism and ophthalmopathy. RNA transcripts yielded amplified TCR beta CDR3 regions. When the TCR CDR3 underwent first-round RT-PCR, the HTBI primer set was used. From the multiplex PCR reads, TCRdb called clonotypes with MiXCR, one entry per CDR3 protein. The table records 360,000 or so distinct CDR3 sequences, around a sixth of them present only once. The study left out patients who had uncontrolled infection, other autoimmune disease, pregnancy or lactation. Clinical symptoms, serum thyroxine and TRAb, thyroid ultrasound and orbital computed tomography together formed the diagnostic basis. Findings and caveats of the study: Separation of ophthalmopathy from stable hyperthyroidism was achieved by a 13 V-J model. Blood shared most expanded thyroid clonotypes above 0.001.

The receptor was isolated from a woman between 40 and 55 years old with Graves' ophthalmopathy. The chain couples TRBV7-2 to TRBJ1-5; possible D gene TRBD1, 5 bases. The sample taken for sequencing was blood. CDR3 coding DNA: TGTGCCAGCAGGCCCGGCTTAGGGGATCAGCCCCAGCATTTT. This encodes CASRPGLGDQPQHF.